The 24 T cell receptor beta chains presented below share a single source sample, sequenced in a study of blood T cell repertoires in COVID-19. Produced via immunoSEQ multiplex PCR; TCRdb's table is partial and in-frame only. The sample yields some 150,000 clones, 70% to 85% seen once. Material for sequencing was peripheral blood. The receptors were gathered from a woman aged 45-59 years with acute or convalescent COVID-19.

The chain couples TRBV12-3 or TRBV12-4 to TRBJ1-1; D unclear. V was clipped by 6 bases and J by 10 bases, with 15 bases between them. This CDR3 contains 12 residues. CDR3 nucleotides: TGTGCCAGCAGCCGAGGACTACTGGGAGCTTTCTTT. Its protein product is CASSRGLLGAFF.

In its sample, this clone was seen once. The rearrangement joins TRBV2 to TRBJ2-7; TRBD1 might be the D (6 bases). Germline values: CDR1 SNHLY, CDR2 FYNNEI. The V gene lost 5 bases and the J gene lost 1 base, with 12 bases spanning the gap. CDR3 length equals 14 residues. CDR3 DNA: TGTGCCAGCAGTATAGGGGGATCATCCTACGAGCAGTACTTC. The encoded protein is CASSIGGSSYEQYF.

This clone was counted a few times. J is TRBJ2-2 and V is TRBV9, with 9 bases fitting TRBD2. The CDR3 is 15 amino acids. V dropped 0 bases and J dropped 4; count of bases not matched to a gene: 1. Germline CDR1 SGDLS, CDR2 YYNGEE. CDR3 DNA sequence: TGTGCCAGCAGCGTAGTAGCGGGAGCCACCGGGGAGCTGTTTTTT. It codes for CASSVVAGATGELFF.

The gene calls are TRBV4-3 and TRBJ1-3; D ambiguous. CDR3 size: 14 residues. V lost 0 bases, J lost 4 bases, and 7 bases lay in between. Germline loops: CDR1 LGHNA, CDR2 YSLEER. This CDR3 is CASSQESRGNTIYF. CDR3 DNA sequence: TGCGCCAGCAGCCAAGAAAGCAGGGGAAACACCATATATTTT.

This chain links TRBV7-2 with TRBJ1-1, with D perhaps matching TRBD1 (5 bases). CDR1 SGHTA and CDR2 FQGNSA come from the germline V gene. The V end was cut by 2 bases, the J end by 2 bases, with 9 bases between. The CDR3 length is 14 residues. This CDR3 reads CASSLRQGNTEAFF. The CDR3 DNA is TGTGCCAGCAGCTTAAGGCAGGGAAACACTGAAGCTTTCTTT.

The genes are TRBV5-1 and TRBJ1-1; TRBD1 is a possible D gene (6 bases). The V gene's germline CDR1 is SGHRS and CDR2 YFSETQ. CDR3 length: 17 amino acids. V lost 4 bases to trimming and J lost 0 bases, with 19 bases between them. DNA for the CDR3: TGCGCCAGCAGCACCGGGACATCGTCCATGATGAACACTGAAGCTTTCTTT. It codes for CASSTGTSSMMNTEAFF.

V gene TRBV5-1 combines with J gene TRBJ2-1; possible D gene TRBD1, 5 bases. The length of the CDR3 is 14 residues. Germline lookup yields CDR1 SGHRS and CDR2 YFSETQ. V dropped 0 bases and J dropped 4 bases, with 8 bases sitting between them. CDR3 nucleotides: TGCGCCAGCAGCTTGGGGGGCGGATACAATGAGCAGTTCTTC. It encodes CASSLGGGYNEQFF.

The J gene is TRBJ1-3, the V gene TRBV20-1; no clear D gene. V lost 0 bases and J 7 bases, leaving 4 bases between the germline ends. Germline V gives CDR1 DFQATT, CDR2 SNEGSKA (reference sequence). The CDR3 has 11 amino acids. CDR3 in amino acids: CSARESNTIYF. The CDR3 bases are TGCAGTGCTAGAGAGTCGAACACCATATATTTT.

The chain employs TRBV7-9 and TRBJ1-6; a possible D gene is TRBD1 (5 bases). V was clipped by 1 base and J by 9 bases, with 13 bases between them. The CDR3 spans 15 residues. CDR1 is SEHNR, CDR2 FQNEAQ, per germline (reference sequence). For the CDR3, the DNA is TGTGCCAGCAGCTTAGGGGCAACAGGTGGTTCACCCCTCCACTTT. It yields the protein CASSLGATGGSPLHF.

V and J are TRBV18 and TRBJ1-1; TRBD1 is a possible D gene (5 bases). Trimming took 3 bases from V and 4 from J, leaving 15 bases between them. This CDR3 comprises 15 residues. CDR1 is KGHSH, CDR2 LQKENI, per germline. The CDR3 nucleotides read TGTGCCAGCTCACCTAACGGCCGGGGGGTCACTGAAGCTTTCTTT. As protein: CASSPNGRGVTEAFF.

This rearrangement joins TRBV2 to TRBJ1-6, with a possible D match to TRBD1 (6 bases). The germline V and J ends were trimmed by 2 bases and 10 bases, with 21 bases remaining between them. The CDR3 consists of 17 residues. CDR1 and CDR2 (germline): SNHLY, FYNNEI. In DNA, the CDR3 is TGTGCCAGCAGTGAAACCCGCCGTTTAGGGGGAAGATCACCCCTCCACTTT. Protein sequence: CASSETRRLGGRSPLHF.

The rearrangement links TRBV7-2 to TRBJ2-3; 9 positions agree with TRBD2. The germline CDR1 and CDR2 sequences are SGHTA and FQGNSA. V trimming: 5 bases; J trimming: 2 bases; junction bases outside the gene matches: 5. The CDR3 loop spans 15 amino acids. The CDR3 here is CASSLSGGNTDTQYF. The CDR3 coding sequence is TGTGCCAGCAGCCTTAGCGGGGGTAACACAGATACGCAGTATTTT. The full variable domain, rest sourced from reference TRBV7-2 and TRBJ2-3, is GAGVSQSPSNKVTEKGKDVELRCDPISGHTALYWYRQSLGQGLEFLIYFQGNSAPDKSGLPSDRFSAERTGGSVSTLTIQRTQQEDSAVYLCASSLSGGNTDTQYFGPGTRLTVL.

The V and J genes are TRBV6-5 and TRBJ1-5; D unresolved. Germline values: CDR1 MNHEY, CDR2 SVGAGI. The CDR3 totals 15 residues. Deletions cut 2 bases from V and 2 bases from J, with 10 bases between. CDR3 sequence reads: CASSYESGGNQPQHF. DNA of the CDR3: TGTGCCAGCAGTTACGAGAGCGGTGGCAATCAGCCCCAGCATTTT.

The genes are TRBV12-3 or TRBV12-4 and TRBJ1-2; TRBD1 is a possible D gene (5 bases). The CDR3 is 12 amino acids. Trimming left V 7 bases short and J 0 bases short, with 6 bases between. The CDR3 DNA reads as TGTGCCAGCAAAGGGGCTAACTATGGCTACACCTTC. This translates into CASKGANYGYTF.

The chain couples TRBV6-2 or TRBV6-3 to TRBJ1-6, with 9 bases fitting TRBD1. Germline V gene sequence: CDR1 MNHEY, CDR2 SVGEGT. J lost 7 bases, V lost 2 bases, and 0 bases had no gene match. The CDR3 extends over 14 amino acids. The CDR3 sequence: CASSYGQGNSPLHF. CDR3 bases: TGTGCCAGCAGTTACGGACAGGGGAATTCACCCCTCCACTTT.

The chain joins TRBV6-6 to TRBJ2-7, with TRBD2 as a possible D gene (7 bases). Germline loops: CDR1 MNHNY, CDR2 SVGAGI (reference sequence). Deletions cut 6 bases from V and 5 bases from J, with 20 bases between. The CDR3 loop spans 15 amino acids. CDR3 protein: CASSRSRGGAHEQYF. The CDR3 DNA is TGTGCCAGCAGCCGATCTCGTGGGGGGGCCCACGAGCAGTACTTC.

The chain couples TRBV10-2 to TRBJ2-7; perhaps TRBD1 as D (6 bases). The CDR3 is made up of 15 amino acids. Trimming removed 2 bases from V and 3 bases from J, with 14 bases in between. Per germline, CDR1 WSHSY and CDR2 SAAADI. The CDR3 DNA sequence: TGCGCCAGCAGTGAGCTGGGGGCCGCCGGCTACGAGCAGTACTTC. The encoded protein is CASSELGAAGYEQYF.

V gene TRBV21-1 combines with J gene TRBJ2-7; TRBD1 is the table's D call and was not checked against the DNA. TRBV21-1 is reported as a pseudogene. CDR3 length: 17 amino acids. The CDR3 nucleotides read TGTGCCAGCAGCAAAACATTCGAGACAGGGGGCTCCTACGAGCAGTACTTC. Its translation: CASSKTFETGGSYEQYF.

The CDR3 reads CASSRTRQGRKDNSPLHF. Written as DNA, the CDR3 is TGTGCCAGCAGCCGCACCCGACAGGGCAGAAAAGATAATTCACCCCTCCACTTT. The chain uses TRBV3-1 (or the pseudogene TRBV3-2) and TRBJ1-6, with 7 nucleotides matching TRBD1. Trimming at V came to 4 bases and at J to 5 bases, leaving 14 bases not matched to a gene. Looked up from germline, CDR1 is LGHDT and CDR2 is YNNKEL (reference sequence). This CDR3 region has 18 residues.

The chain employs TRBV28 and TRBJ1-3; D is possibly TRBD1 (5 bases). The CDR3 is 15 residues long. CDR1 is MDHEN and CDR2 is SYDVKM in the germline V gene. The ends were cut back, 6 bases at V and 1 base at J, with 13 bases in the middle. The CDR3 is CASRSGTFSGNTIYF. The CDR3 coding sequence is TGTGCCAGCAGATCCGGGACTTTTTCTGGAAACACCATATATTTT.

The gene calls are TRBV28 and TRBJ1-5, with 8 bases fitting TRBD1. This CDR3 is 14 amino acids long. Germline assignment: CDR1 MDHEN and CDR2 SYDVKM. After removal of 6 bases from V and 6 bases from J, the junction contained 7 bases not matched to a gene. In DNA, the CDR3 is TGTGCCAGCAGGGCGTCAGGGGGCTTTCAGCCCCAGCATTTT. This sequence encodes CASRASGGFQPQHF.

This chain links TRBV20-1 with TRBJ2-7, with TRBD2 identical over 10 bases. The CDR3 has 13 amino acids. Germline lookup yields CDR1 DFQATT and CDR2 SNEGSKA (reference sequence). V dropped 3 bases and J dropped 6; count of bases not matched to a gene: 5. The CDR3 protein is CSASQRGGAEQYF. The CDR3 DNA sequence: TGCAGTGCTAGTCAGCGGGGGGGGGCCGAGCAGTACTTC.

J is TRBJ2-6 and V is TRBV5-1; tentative D call: TRBD1 (5 bases). The CDR3 is made up of 17 amino acids. CDR1 and CDR2 (germline): SGHRS, YFSETQ. Trimming removed 6 bases from V and 0 bases from J, with 16 bases in between. CDR3 sequence reads: CASNSAGLNSGANVLTF. The DNA of the CDR3 is TGCGCCAGCAATTCGGCAGGGCTTAACTCTGGGGCCAACGTCCTGACTTTC.

The chain links TRBV20-1 to TRBJ1-2, with D maybe TRBD1 (5 bases). This CDR3 is built from 11 residues. Germline values: CDR1 DFQATT, CDR2 SNEGSKA (reference sequence). V was pared by 7 bases and J by 8 bases, with 14 bases between. CDR3 sequence: CSVRPGHGYTF. CDR3 bases: TGCAGTGTCCGCCCAGGGCACGGCTACACCTTC.